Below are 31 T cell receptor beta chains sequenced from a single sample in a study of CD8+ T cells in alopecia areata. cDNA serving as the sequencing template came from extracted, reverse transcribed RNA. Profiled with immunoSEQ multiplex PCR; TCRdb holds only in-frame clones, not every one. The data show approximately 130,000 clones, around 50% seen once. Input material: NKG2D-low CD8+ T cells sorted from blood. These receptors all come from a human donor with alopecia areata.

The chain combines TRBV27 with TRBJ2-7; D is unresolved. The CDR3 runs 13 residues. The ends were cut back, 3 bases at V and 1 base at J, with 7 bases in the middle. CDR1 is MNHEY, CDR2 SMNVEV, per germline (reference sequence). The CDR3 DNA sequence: TGTGCCAGCAGTTTTGCCGGATCCTACGAGCAGTACTTC. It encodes CASSFAGSYEQYF.

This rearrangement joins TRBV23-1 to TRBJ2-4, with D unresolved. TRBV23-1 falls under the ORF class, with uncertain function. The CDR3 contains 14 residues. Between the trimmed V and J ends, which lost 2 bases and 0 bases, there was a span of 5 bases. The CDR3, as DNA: TGCGCCAGCAGTCAACTACTAGCCAAAAACATTCAGTACTTC. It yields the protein CASSQLLAKNIQYF.

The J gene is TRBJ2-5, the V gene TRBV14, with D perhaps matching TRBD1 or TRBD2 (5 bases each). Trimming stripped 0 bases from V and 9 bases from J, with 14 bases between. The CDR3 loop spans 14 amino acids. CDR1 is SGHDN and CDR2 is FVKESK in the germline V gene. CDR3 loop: CASSQDFWGGPQYF. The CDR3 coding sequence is TGTGCCAGCAGCCAAGATTTTTGGGGCGGGCCCCAGTACTTC.

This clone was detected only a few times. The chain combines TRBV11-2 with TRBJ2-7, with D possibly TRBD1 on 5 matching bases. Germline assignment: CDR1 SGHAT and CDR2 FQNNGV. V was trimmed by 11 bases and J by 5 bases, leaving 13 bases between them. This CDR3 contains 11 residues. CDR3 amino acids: CADRQGHEQYF. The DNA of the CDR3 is TGTGCCGATCGGCAGGGCCACGAGCAGTACTTC.

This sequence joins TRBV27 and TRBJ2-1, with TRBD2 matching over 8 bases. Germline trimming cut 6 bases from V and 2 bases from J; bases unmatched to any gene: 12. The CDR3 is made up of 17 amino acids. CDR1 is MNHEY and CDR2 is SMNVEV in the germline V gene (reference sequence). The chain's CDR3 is CASSWTRGGIPYNEQFF. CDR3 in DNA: TGTGCCAGCAGCTGGACTCGCGGGGGGATTCCCTACAATGAGCAGTTCTTC.

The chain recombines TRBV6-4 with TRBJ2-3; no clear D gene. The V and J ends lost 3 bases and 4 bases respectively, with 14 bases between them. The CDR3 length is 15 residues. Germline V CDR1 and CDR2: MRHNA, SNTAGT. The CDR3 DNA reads TGTGCCAGCAGTGAGTCGACCGCCAGCGCAGATACGCAGTATTTT. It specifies CASSESTASADTQYF.

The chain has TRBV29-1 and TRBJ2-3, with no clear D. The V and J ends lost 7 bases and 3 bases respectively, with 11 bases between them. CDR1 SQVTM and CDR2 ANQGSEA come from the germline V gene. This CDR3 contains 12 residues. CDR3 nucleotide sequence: TGCAGCGCCGAAGACGGGACAGATACGCAGTATTTT. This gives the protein CSAEDGTDTQYF.

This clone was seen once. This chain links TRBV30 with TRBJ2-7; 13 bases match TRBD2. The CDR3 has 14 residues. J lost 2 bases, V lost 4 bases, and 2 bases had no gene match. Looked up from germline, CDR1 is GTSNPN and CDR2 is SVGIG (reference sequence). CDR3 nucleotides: TGTGCCTGGAAAACTAGCGGGAGGGCCTACGAGCAGTACTTC. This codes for CAWKTSGRAYEQYF.

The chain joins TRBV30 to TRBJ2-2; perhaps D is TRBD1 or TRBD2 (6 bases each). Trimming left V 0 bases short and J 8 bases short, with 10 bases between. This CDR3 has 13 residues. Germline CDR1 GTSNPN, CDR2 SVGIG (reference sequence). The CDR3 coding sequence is TGTGCCTGGAGTGTACGGGGGCCTGGGGAGCTGTTTTTT. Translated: CAWSVRGPGELFF.

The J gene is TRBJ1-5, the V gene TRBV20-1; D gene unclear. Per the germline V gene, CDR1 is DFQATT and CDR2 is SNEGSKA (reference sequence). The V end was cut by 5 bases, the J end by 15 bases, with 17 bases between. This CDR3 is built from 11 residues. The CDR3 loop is CSARPEHALHF. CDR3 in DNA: TGCAGTGCTCGCCCGGAGCACGCGTTGCATTTT.

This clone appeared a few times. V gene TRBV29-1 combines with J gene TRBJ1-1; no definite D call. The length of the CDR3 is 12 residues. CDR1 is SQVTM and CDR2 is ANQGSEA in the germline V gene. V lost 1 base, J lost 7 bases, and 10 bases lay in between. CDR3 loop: CSVEGRFGEAFF. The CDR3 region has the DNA TGCAGCGTTGAAGGCCGGTTCGGTGAAGCTTTCTTT. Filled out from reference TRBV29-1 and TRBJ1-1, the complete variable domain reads SAVISQKPSRDICQRGTSLTIQCQVDSQVTMMFWYRQQPGQSLTLIATANQGSEATYESGFVIDKFPISRPNLTFSTLTVSNMSPEDSSIYLCSVEGRFGEAFFGQGTRLTVV.

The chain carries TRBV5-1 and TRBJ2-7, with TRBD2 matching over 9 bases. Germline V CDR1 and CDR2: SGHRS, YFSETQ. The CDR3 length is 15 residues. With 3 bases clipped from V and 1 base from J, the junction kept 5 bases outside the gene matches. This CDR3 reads CASSWGSGGSYEQYF. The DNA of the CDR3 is TGCGCCAGCAGCTGGGGTAGCGGGGGTTCCTACGAGCAGTACTTC.

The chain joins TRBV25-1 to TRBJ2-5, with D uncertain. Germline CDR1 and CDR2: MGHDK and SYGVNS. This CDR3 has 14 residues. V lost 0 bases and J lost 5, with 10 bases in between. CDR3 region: CASSEYTGGETQYF. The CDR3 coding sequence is TGTGCCAGCAGTGAATATACCGGTGGGGAGACCCAGTACTTC. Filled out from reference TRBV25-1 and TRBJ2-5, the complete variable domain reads EADIYQTPRYLVIGTGKKITLECSQTMGHDKMYWYQQDPGMELHLIHYSYGVNSTEKGDLSSESTVSRIRTEHFPLTLESARPSHTSQYLCASSEYTGGETQYFGPGTRLLVL.

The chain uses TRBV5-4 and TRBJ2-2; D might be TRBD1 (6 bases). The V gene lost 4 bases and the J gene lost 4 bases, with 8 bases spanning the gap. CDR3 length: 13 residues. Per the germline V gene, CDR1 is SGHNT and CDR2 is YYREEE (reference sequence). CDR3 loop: CASSIRGTGELFF. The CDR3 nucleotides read TGTGCCAGCAGCATCAGGGGCACCGGGGAGCTGTTTTTT.

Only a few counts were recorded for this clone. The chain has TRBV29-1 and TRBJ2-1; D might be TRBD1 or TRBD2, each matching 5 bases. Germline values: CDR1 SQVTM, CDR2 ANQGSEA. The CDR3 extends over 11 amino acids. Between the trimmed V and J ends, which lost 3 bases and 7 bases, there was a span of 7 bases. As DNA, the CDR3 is TGCAGCGTTGAGGGGGAGAATGAGCAGTTCTTC. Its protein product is CSVEGENEQFF.

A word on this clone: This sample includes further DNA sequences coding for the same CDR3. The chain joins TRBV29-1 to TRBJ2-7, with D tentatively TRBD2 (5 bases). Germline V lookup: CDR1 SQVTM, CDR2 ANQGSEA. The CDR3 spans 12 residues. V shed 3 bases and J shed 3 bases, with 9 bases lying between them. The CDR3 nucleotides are TGCAGCGTTGAGGCGGGCAGCTACGAGCAGTACTTC. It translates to CSVEAGSYEQYF.

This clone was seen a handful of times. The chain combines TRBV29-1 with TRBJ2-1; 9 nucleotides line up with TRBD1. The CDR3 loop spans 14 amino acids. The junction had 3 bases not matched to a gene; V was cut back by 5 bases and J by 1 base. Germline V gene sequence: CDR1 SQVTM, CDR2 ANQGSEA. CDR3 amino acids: CSVPGTGSYNEQFF. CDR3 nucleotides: TGCAGCGTTCCCGGGACAGGGTCCTACAATGAGCAGTTCTTC.

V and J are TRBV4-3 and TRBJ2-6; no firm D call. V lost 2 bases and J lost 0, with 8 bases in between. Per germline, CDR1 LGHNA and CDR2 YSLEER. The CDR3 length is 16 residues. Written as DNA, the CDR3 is TGCGCCAGCAGCCAATCAGATTACTCTGGGGCCAACGTCCTGACTTTC. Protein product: CASSQSDYSGANVLTF.

The DNA for the CDR3 is TGTGCCAGCAGTGACAGCCGGGCTTTCTTT. It is translated as CASSDSRAFF. This chain joins TRBV2 and TRBJ1-1; no clear D. The germline CDR1 and CDR2 sequences are SNHLY and FYNNEI. V was cut by 3 bases and J by 11 bases, with 7 bases left in between. This CDR3 contains 10 residues.

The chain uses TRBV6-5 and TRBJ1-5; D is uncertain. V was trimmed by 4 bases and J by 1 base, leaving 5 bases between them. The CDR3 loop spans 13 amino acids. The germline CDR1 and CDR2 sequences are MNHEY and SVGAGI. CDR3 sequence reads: CASSLTSNQPQHF. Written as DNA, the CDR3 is TGTGCCAGCAGTTTGACCAGCAATCAGCCCCAGCATTTT.

The CDR3 loop is CAWIQAGEYEQYF. CDR3 bases: TGTGCCTGGATCCAAGCGGGAGAGTACGAGCAGTACTTC. This sequence joins TRBV30 and TRBJ2-7, with TRBD2 identical over 8 bases. The V and J ends lost 4 bases and 4 bases, in that order; junction bases with no gene match: 6. The CDR3 runs to 13 residues. The germline V gene has CDR1 GTSNPN and CDR2 SVGIG (reference sequence).

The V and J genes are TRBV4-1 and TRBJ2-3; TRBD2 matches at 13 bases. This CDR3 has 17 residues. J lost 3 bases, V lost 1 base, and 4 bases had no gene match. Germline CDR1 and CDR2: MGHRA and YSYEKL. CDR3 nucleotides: TGCGCCAGCAGCCAAGCACTAGCGGGGGGGCCAACAGATACGCAGTATTTT. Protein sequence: CASSQALAGGPTDTQYF.

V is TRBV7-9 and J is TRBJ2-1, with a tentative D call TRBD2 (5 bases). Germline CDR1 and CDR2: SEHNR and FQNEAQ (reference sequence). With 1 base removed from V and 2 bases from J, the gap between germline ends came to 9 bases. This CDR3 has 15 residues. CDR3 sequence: CASSLVLAAYNEQFF. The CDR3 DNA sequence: TGTGCCAGCAGCTTAGTGCTAGCAGCCTACAATGAGCAGTTCTTC.

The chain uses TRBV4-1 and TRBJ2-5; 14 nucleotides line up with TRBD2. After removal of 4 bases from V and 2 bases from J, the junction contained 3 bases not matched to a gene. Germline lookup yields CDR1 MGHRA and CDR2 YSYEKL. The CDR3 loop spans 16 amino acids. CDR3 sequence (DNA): TGCGCCAGCAGCCCTGGACTAGCGGGGGGACAAGAGACCCAGTACTTC. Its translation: CASSPGLAGGQETQYF.

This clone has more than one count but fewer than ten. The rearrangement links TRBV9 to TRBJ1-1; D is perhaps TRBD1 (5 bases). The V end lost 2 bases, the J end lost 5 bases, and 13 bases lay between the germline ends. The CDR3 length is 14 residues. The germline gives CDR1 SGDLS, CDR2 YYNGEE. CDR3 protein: CASSVVPQGTEAFF. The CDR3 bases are TGTGCCAGCAGCGTCGTCCCCCAGGGAACTGAAGCTTTCTTT.

The CDR3 sequence is CATNGLSSGANVLTF. The CDR3 region has the DNA TGTGCCACCAACGGATTAAGTTCTGGGGCCAACGTCCTGACTTTC. The V and J genes are TRBV15 and TRBJ2-6; D is unresolved. This CDR3 spans 15 amino acids. V dropped 7 bases and J dropped 1 base, with 11 bases sitting between them. Germline assignment: CDR1 LNHNV and CDR2 YYDKDF (reference sequence).

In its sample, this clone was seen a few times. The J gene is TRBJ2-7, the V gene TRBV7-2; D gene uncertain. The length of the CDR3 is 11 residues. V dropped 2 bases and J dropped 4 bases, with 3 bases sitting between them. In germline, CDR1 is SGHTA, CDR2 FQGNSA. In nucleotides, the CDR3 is TGTGCCAGCAGCTTAACGTACGAGCAGTACTTC. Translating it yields CASSLTYEQYF.

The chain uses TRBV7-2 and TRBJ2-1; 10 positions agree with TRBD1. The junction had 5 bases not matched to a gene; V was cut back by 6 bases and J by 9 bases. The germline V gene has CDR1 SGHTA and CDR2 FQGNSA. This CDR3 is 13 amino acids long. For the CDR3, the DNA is TGTGCCAGCAGAGGACAGGGGGAAGGTGAGCAGTTCTTC. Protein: CASRGQGEGEQFF.

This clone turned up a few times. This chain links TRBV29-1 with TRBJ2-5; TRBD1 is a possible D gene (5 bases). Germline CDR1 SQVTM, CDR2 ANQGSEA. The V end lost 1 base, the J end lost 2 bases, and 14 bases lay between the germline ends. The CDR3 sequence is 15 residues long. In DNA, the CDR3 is TGCAGCGTTGAAGTAGCCACAGGACGTCAAGAGACCCAGTACTTC. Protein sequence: CSVEVATGRQETQYF.

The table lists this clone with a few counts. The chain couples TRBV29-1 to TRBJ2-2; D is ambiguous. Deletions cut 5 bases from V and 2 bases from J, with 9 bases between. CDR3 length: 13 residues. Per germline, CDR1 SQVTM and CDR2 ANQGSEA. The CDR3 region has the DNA TGCAGCGTTTTCCTGATTAACACCGGGGAGCTGTTTTTT. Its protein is CSVFLINTGELFF.

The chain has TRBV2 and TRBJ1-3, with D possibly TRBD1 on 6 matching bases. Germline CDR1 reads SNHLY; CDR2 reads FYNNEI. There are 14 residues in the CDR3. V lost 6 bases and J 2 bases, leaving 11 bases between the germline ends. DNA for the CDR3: TGTGCCAGCAGGGAGGACAGAACTGGAAACACCATATATTTT. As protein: CASREDRTGNTIYF.